The rows below give T cell receptor beta chains drawn from one sample of a study of beta chain features in type 1 diabetes. Repertoires were generated with immunoSEQ multiplex PCR, while TCRdb's copy carries only in-frame clones and drops some. The table has hundreds of thousands of clones, about 14% seen once; the top ten hold 0.03% to 0.045%. Sequencing used naive CD4+ T cells from blood. The receptors originated from a man aged 18 to 29 with type 1 diabetes. CDR3s include the opening cysteine and the closing phenylalanine or tryptophan. The order of the fields is J gene, clone size, V gene, D gene, CDR3 protein, CDR3 DNA. The D gene is left open where the match is weak. Size is stated for part of the rows, as once, few or many counts, or as a class when the clone is expanded.

TRBJ2-6,few,TRBV7-2,NA,CASSLGGVGANVLTF,TGTGCCAGCAGCTTAGGCGGGGTTGGGGCCAACGTCCTGACTTTC
TRBJ2-1,few,TRBV5-6,NA,CASSLPGGYNEQFF,TGTGCCAGCAGCCTACCTGGTGGTTACAATGAGCAGTTCTTC
TRBJ2-7,NA,TRBV9,TRBD1,CASTRGQGAVEQYF,TGTGCCAGCACCAGGGGACAGGGGGCTGTCGAGCAGTACTTC
TRBJ2-3,NA,TRBV5-1,NA,CASSFAGTSTQYF,TGCGCCAGCAGCTTTGCGGGGACAAGTACGCAGTATTTT
TRBJ2-2,NA,TRBV18,NA,CASSPPLARNTGELFF,TGTGCCAGCTCACCACCTCTAGCGAGGAACACCGGGGAGCTGTTTTTT
TRBJ1-3,NA,TRBV4-2,TRBD1,CASSQGQGYGNTIYF,TGTGCCAGCAGCCAAGGACAGGGATACGGAAACACCATATATTTT
TRBJ2-1,NA,TRBV7-2,TRBD2,CASSLVGLAGGNEQFF,TGTGCCAGCAGCTTAGTTGGTTTGGCGGGAGGCAATGAGCAGTTCTTC
TRBJ2-3,NA,TRBV6-5,TRBD2,CASSYSGGTDTQYF,TGTGCCAGCAGTTACTCGGGGGGGACAGATACGCAGTATTTT
TRBJ2-2,few,TRBV5-1,NA,CASTGQTPAGELFF,TGCGCCAGCACGGGCCAAACACCGGCCGGGGAGCTGTTTTTT
TRBJ1-2,NA,TRBV6-6,TRBD1,CASSPQGQGSYGYTF,TGTGCCAGCAGTCCACAGGGACAGGGAAGCTATGGCTACACCTTC
TRBJ1-1,few,TRBV7-3,TRBD1,CASSSRPLTGGSEAFF,TGTGCCAGCAGCTCCCGACCCTTGACAGGGGGGAGTGAAGCTTTCTTT
TRBJ2-1,few,TRBV4-3,NA,CASSQDLSGAAYNEQFF,TGCGCCAGCAGCCAAGATCTGTCCGGGGCTGCTTACAATGAGCAGTTCTTC
TRBJ1-6,NA,TRBV7-9,TRBD1,CASSLGQGASGNSPLHF,TGTGCCAGCAGCTTAGGACAGGGGGCGTCAGGGAATTCACCCCTCCACTTT
TRBJ2-7,few,TRBV27,TRBD1,CASSGQGVWYF,TGTGCCAGCAGTGGACAGGGGGTTTGGTACTTC
TRBJ1-3,few,TRBV30,NA,CAWSLLSGNTIYF,TGTGCCTGGAGCCTTCTCTCTGGAAACACCATATATTTT
TRBJ2-5,few,TRBV4-2,NA,CASSQGEQETQYF,TGTGCCAGCAGCCAAGGAGAGCAAGAGACCCAGTACTTC
TRBJ2-5,NA,TRBV2,TRBD2,CASRLAGASRETQYF,TGTGCCAGCAGGCTAGCGGGAGCTAGTAGGGAGACCCAGTACTTC
TRBJ2-7,few,TRBV15,TRBD2,CATSRVGSGYEQYF,TGTGCCACCAGCAGAGTAGGTAGCGGGTACGAGCAGTACTTC